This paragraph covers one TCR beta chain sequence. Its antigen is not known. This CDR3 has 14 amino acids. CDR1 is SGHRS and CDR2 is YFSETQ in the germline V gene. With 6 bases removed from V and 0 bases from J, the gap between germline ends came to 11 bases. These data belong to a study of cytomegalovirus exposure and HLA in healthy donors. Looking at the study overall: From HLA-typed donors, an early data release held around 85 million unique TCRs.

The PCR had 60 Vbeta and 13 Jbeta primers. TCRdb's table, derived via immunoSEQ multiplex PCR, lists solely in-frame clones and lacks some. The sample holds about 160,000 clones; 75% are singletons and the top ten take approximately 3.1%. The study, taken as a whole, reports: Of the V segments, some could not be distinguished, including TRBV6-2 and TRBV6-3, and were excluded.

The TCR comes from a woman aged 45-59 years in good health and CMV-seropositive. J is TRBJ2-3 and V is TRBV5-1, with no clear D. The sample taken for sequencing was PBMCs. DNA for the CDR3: TGCGCCAGCACCACCCTAGAAAGCACAGATACGCAGTATTTT. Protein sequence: CASTTLESTDTQYF.